Below, 23 T cell receptor beta chains from the same sample are listed, as sequenced in a study of T cell responses to AZD1222 COVID-19 vaccine (dated by TCRdb to the early 2020s). Libraries were constructed by the immunoSEQ multiplex PCR assay. The table comes from immuneACCESS by way of TCRdb, which keeps in-frame sequences with V and J called. Part of the clones is missing from these tables; in studies checked, under half for an unresolved V gene and the rest for unknown reasons. This sample has about 110,000 clones in its table, and about 90% of those were observed once. 5% to 8% of the sample belongs to the ten largest clones. The intended sense of this specimen's time point label: about 28 days (+/-7) after the second vaccine dose. This specimen was peripheral blood, taken 28 days after the second AZD1222 dose. These receptors all stem from an adult who received the AZD1222 COVID-19 vaccine.

The gene calls are TRBV15 and TRBJ2-7; tentative D call: TRBD2 (5 bases). V lost 4 bases to trimming and J lost 6 bases, with 10 bases between them. Germline CDR1 is LNHNV and CDR2 is YYDKDF (reference sequence). This CDR3 region has 12 residues. CDR3 DNA: TGTGCCACCAGCACATCCCGGGGCGAGCAGTACTTC. It encodes CATSTSRGEQYF.

The genes are TRBV9 and TRBJ1-6, with no clear D. The CDR3 sequence is 14 residues long. Germline assignment: CDR1 SGDLS and CDR2 YYNGEE. Trimming pared 0 bases from V and 10 bases from J, leaving 11 bases between. In DNA, the CDR3 is TGTGCCAGCAGCGTAGTTGGGGTTGGGTCACCCCTCCACTTT. It yields the protein CASSVVGVGSPLHF.

The CDR3 is CASSQTETLYGYTF. The CDR3 DNA follows: TGTGCCAGCAGCCAGACAGAGACCCTTTATGGCTACACCTTC. The chain is built from TRBV3-1 (or the pseudogene TRBV3-2) and TRBJ1-2; D possibly corresponds to TRBD1 (5 bases). The CDR3 totals 14 residues. Per the germline V gene, CDR1 is LGHDT and CDR2 is YNNKEL (reference sequence). V lost 3 bases to trimming and J lost 5 bases, with 13 bases between them.

The chain combines TRBV20-1 with TRBJ1-6; TRBD1 aligns across 8 bases. The CDR3 totals 14 residues. V trimming: 3 bases; J trimming: 9 bases; junction bases outside the gene matches: 7. Germline-derived CDR1 and CDR2 are DFQATT and SNEGSKA (reference sequence). The DNA for the CDR3 is TGCAGTGCTAGTTTCACAGGGGGGACTTCACCCCTCCACTTT. It encodes CSASFTGGTSPLHF.

This chain links TRBV12-3 or TRBV12-4 with TRBJ2-7; 9 nucleotides align to TRBD1. The CDR3 is 13 amino acids. With V trimmed by 6 bases and J by 2 bases, 2 bases remained unmatched. CDR3: CASRRTGAYEQYF. The DNA of the CDR3 is TGTGCCAGCAGGAGGACAGGGGCCTACGAGCAGTACTTC.

The chain combines TRBV5-1 with TRBJ1-3; the match to TRBD1 covers 8 bases. The germline V gene has CDR1 SGHRS and CDR2 YFSETQ. V shed 4 bases, J shed 6 bases, and the junction held 6 bases outside the gene matches. CDR3 length equals 14 residues. In nucleotides, the CDR3 is TGCGCCAGCAGCCTTTCGACAGGGGAAAACACCATATATTTT. It is translated as CASSLSTGENTIYF.

The CDR3 DNA follows: TGTGCCAGCAGTGGGGTTAGGGGCCTGAGGGAGGACCAGTACTTC. Amino acid sequence: CASSGVRGLREDQYF. V is TRBV2 and J is TRBJ2-5; possibly TRBD2 for D (6 bases). V was shortened by 4 bases and J by 10 bases, with 22 bases between the two germline ends. CDR3 length: 15 amino acids. Germline V gene lookup returns CDR1 SNHLY and CDR2 FYNNEI.

This sequence joins TRBV11-2 and TRBJ2-7; D is undetermined. This CDR3 contains 14 residues. Germline V gene sequence: CDR1 SGHAT, CDR2 FQNNGV. Trimming took off 0 bases at V and 0 bases at J, with 6 bases between the two ends. In DNA, the CDR3 is TGTGCCAGCAGCTTAGATCGGTACTCCTACGAGCAGTACTTC. Amino acids: CASSLDRYSYEQYF.

The chain has TRBV5-4 and TRBJ1-1; no firm D call. Germline CDR1 and CDR2: SGHNT and YYREEE (reference sequence). V was pared by 1 base and J by 7 bases, with 8 bases between. This CDR3 has 12 residues. CDR3 residues: CASSLYYSEAFF. CDR3 coding DNA: TGTGCCAGCAGCTTGTACTACAGTGAAGCTTTCTTT.

Comments on this clone: The sample has other DNA sequences that encode this CDR3 too. The chain links TRBV2 to TRBJ1-3; D might be TRBD1 (6 bases). The ends were cut back, 9 bases at V and 0 bases at J, with 9 bases in the middle. This CDR3 region has 13 residues. Germline V gene sequence: CDR1 SNHLY, CDR2 FYNNEI. CDR3 sequence (DNA): TGTGCCAGTCGGGACAACTCTGGAAACACCATATATTTT. This sequence encodes CASRDNSGNTIYF.

The chain couples TRBV7-2 to TRBJ2-5; D possibly corresponds to TRBD2 (7 bases). The CDR3 spans 15 residues. Germline V gene data show CDR1 as SGHTA and CDR2 as FQGNSA. Deletions cut 4 bases from V and 5 bases from J, with 17 bases between. The chain's CDR3 is CASSSKWGGWETQYF. CDR3 coding DNA: TGTGCCAGCAGCTCCAAGTGGGGGGGCTGGGAGACCCAGTACTTC.

This clone was detected only once. The V and J genes are TRBV7-8 and TRBJ1-2; D call uncertain. CDR1 and CDR2 (germline): SGHVS, FQNEAQ. The CDR3 consists of 13 residues. Trimming cost V 3 bases and J 3 bases, with 8 bases left between them. The CDR3: CASSLPDYYGYTF. The CDR3 bases are TGTGCCAGCAGCTTGCCGGACTACTATGGCTACACCTTC.

This chain links TRBV28 with TRBJ1-3; no definite D call. The CDR3 loop spans 18 amino acids. Germline V lookup: CDR1 MDHEN, CDR2 SYDVKM. Trimming removed 5 bases at V and 6 bases at J, with 26 bases between. CDR3 amino acids: CASSPLSQFTVWVNTIYF. The CDR3 DNA sequence: TGTGCCAGCAGTCCCCTCAGTCAATTCACAGTCTGGGTAAACACCATATATTTT.

The V call is TRBV7-6, the J call TRBJ2-2; 7 nucleotides match TRBD1. This CDR3 is built from 14 residues. V lost 5 bases, J lost 7 bases, and 7 bases stayed unmatched. CDR1 SGHVS and CDR2 FNYEAQ come from the germline V gene. The CDR3, as DNA: TGTGCCAGCAGCGTGTATACAGGGGTCGGGGAGCTGTTTTTT. This encodes CASSVYTGVGELFF. The variable domain in full, completed from reference TRBV7-6 and TRBJ2-2, reads GAGVSQSPRYKVTKRGQDVALRCDPISGHVSLYWYRQALGQGPEFLTYFNYEAQQDKSGLPNDRFSAERPEGSISTLTIQRTEQRDSAMYRCASSVYTGVGELFFGEGSRLTVL.

This rearrangement joins TRBV4-3 to TRBJ2-1, with 8 bases fitting TRBD2. This CDR3 contains 15 residues. Unmatched junction bases numbered 4, after V lost 0 bases and J lost 6 bases. Germline lookup yields CDR1 LGHNA and CDR2 YSLEER. This chain's CDR3 is CASSQDQSGGNEQFF. The CDR3 bases are TGCGCCAGCAGCCAAGATCAAAGCGGGGGCAATGAGCAGTTCTTC.

The chain carries TRBV23-1 and TRBJ2-1; D call uncertain. TRBV23-1 is an ORF; its function is uncertain. This CDR3 region has 14 residues. Trimming took 7 bases from V and 4 from J, leaving 14 bases between them. The CDR3 reads CASTSSSEYNEQFF. CDR3 DNA: TGCGCCAGCACCTCCAGTAGTGAGTACAATGAGCAGTTCTTC.

This clone was seen a single time. The chain links TRBV19 to TRBJ2-7; 10 nucleotides agree with TRBD1. This CDR3 contains 15 residues. V lost 6 bases, J lost 4 bases, and 9 bases stayed unmatched. Germline values: CDR1 LNHDA, CDR2 SQIVND (reference sequence). CDR3 in DNA: TGTGCCAGTAGCAGAACGGGACAGGGGAGTTACGAGCAGTACTTC. It codes for CASSRTGQGSYEQYF.

The chain joins TRBV5-4 to TRBJ1-1; D not resolved. The length of the CDR3 is 13 residues. With 2 bases removed from V and 1 base from J, the gap between germline ends came to 6 bases. Germline V gives CDR1 SGHNT, CDR2 YYREEE (reference sequence). In DNA, the CDR3 is TGTGCCAGCAGCTTCTCAGAGAACACTGAAGCTTTCTTT. Translation: CASSFSENTEAFF.

In nucleotides, the CDR3 is TGTGCCAGCTCACCATACAATGGCGTCTCTGGAAACACCATATATTTT. Translation gives CASSPYNGVSGNTIYF. The rearrangement links TRBV18 to TRBJ1-3; no reliable D call. Germline CDR1 is KGHSH and CDR2 is LQKENI. V was pared by 2 bases and J by 0 bases, with 11 bases between. CDR3 length equals 16 residues.

This chain joins TRBV5-4 and TRBJ2-7, with TRBD2 matching 12 bases. Trimming at V came to 4 bases and at J to 2 bases, leaving 10 bases not matched to a gene. CDR1 and CDR2 (germline): SGHNT, YYREEE (reference sequence). The CDR3 covers 17 residues. The CDR3 DNA reads TGTGCCAGCAGCGCGTGGGGACTAGCGGGTTCCGCCTACGAGCAGTACTTC. This translates into CASSAWGLAGSAYEQYF.

The gene calls are TRBV6-5 and TRBJ1-2; D unclear. The V gene's germline CDR1 is MNHEY and CDR2 SVGAGI. This CDR3 spans 12 amino acids. V lost 6 bases to trimming and J lost 4 bases, with 9 bases between them. CDR3 in amino acids: CASRTDPYGYTF. CDR3 nucleotides: TGTGCCAGCAGAACGGACCCCTATGGCTACACCTTC.

With respect to this clone: The junction and the germline gene differ at one end; a read error may be behind it. The genes are TRBV11-2 and TRBJ1-2; TRBD1 matches at 9 bases. The germline V gene encodes CDR1 SGHAT and CDR2 FQNNGV. This CDR3 comprises 13 residues. The CDR3, as DNA: TGTGCCAGCAGCATAGACAGGGGGGCTGGCTACACCTTC. Translating gives CASSIDRGAGYTF.

This clone was counted a single time. The V call is TRBV7-6, the J call TRBJ2-1; 10 bases match TRBD2. The V gene's germline CDR1 is SGHVS and CDR2 FNYEAQ. CDR3 length: 16 residues. The V segment lost 5 bases and the J segment 0 bases; nucleotides outside the gene matches: 4. The CDR3 DNA follows: TGTGCCAGCAGCCTCGGGACTAGCGTCTCCTACAATGAGCAGTTCTTC. It translates to CASSLGTSVSYNEQFF.